The 21 T cell receptor beta chains below were found in one sample sequenced in a study of blood T cell repertoires in COVID-19. This table comes from immunoSEQ multiplex PCR, and its TCRdb copy is limited to in-frame clones, with some not included. The data show about 490,000 clones, approximately 83% seen once. Sequencing input: peripheral blood. The receptors come from a human donor in a cohort sampled during active COVID-19.

The V call is TRBV20-1, the J call TRBJ1-1, with 10 nucleotides matching TRBD1. Losses at the gene ends were 3 bases for V and 5 bases for J; bases not matched to a gene: 15. Germline CDR1 is DFQATT and CDR2 is SNEGSKA (reference sequence). This CDR3 has 17 residues. The CDR3 spells CSASIWGDRGGRTEAFF. In DNA, the CDR3 is TGCAGTGCTAGTATATGGGGGGACAGGGGAGGTCGAACTGAAGCTTTCTTT.

This chain links TRBV5-6 with TRBJ1-5, with D tentatively TRBD1 (5 bases). V lost 0 bases and J 5 bases, leaving 12 bases between the germline ends. The CDR3 covers 15 residues. CDR1 and CDR2 from the germline V gene are SGHDT and YYEEEE. CDR3 region: CASSLAGGRDQPQHF. CDR3 coding DNA: TGTGCCAGCAGCTTGGCGGGGGGAAGGGATCAGCCCCAGCATTTT. Complete variable domain (other parts from reference TRBV5-6 and TRBJ1-5): DAGVTQSPTHLIKTRGQQVTLRCSPKSGHDTVSWYQQALGQGPQFIFQYYEEEERQRGNFPDRFSGHQFPNYSSELNVNALLLGDSALYLCASSLAGGRDQPQHFGDGTRLSIL.

The gene calls are TRBV29-1 and TRBJ1-2; no definite D call. From germline, CDR1 is SQVTM and CDR2 ANQGSEA. The CDR3 covers 11 residues. V was trimmed by 4 bases and J by 4 bases, leaving 7 bases between them. This chain's CDR3 is CSVAVSYGYTF. The CDR3 DNA reads TGCAGCGTTGCAGTCTCCTATGGCTACACCTTC. Based on the CDR3 plus reference TRBV29-1 and TRBJ1-2, the full variable domain is SAVISQKPSRDICQRGTSLTIQCQVDSQVTMMFWYRQQPGQSLTLIATANQGSEATYESGFVIDKFPISRPNLTFSTLTVSNMSPEDSSIYLCSVAVSYGYTFGSGTRLTVV.

The genes are TRBV3-1 (or the pseudogene TRBV3-2) and TRBJ1-1, with unresolved D. Trimming took 2 bases from V and 4 from J, leaving 8 bases between them. The CDR3 contains 13 residues. The V gene's germline CDR1 is LGHDT and CDR2 YNNKEL (reference sequence). The CDR3 DNA reads as TGTGCCAGCAGCCAACTGCCGGGCACTGAAGCTTTCTTT. Protein: CASSQLPGTEAFF.

The table lists this clone with a count of one. The chain couples TRBV25-1 to TRBJ1-2, with 7 bases identical to TRBD1. CDR1 is MGHDK and CDR2 is SYGVNS in the germline V gene. This CDR3 contains 14 residues. Trimming at V came to 6 bases and at J to 4 bases, leaving 8 bases not matched to a gene. CDR3 coding DNA: TGTGCCAGCAGGGGGGGACCAGGGGGCTATGGCTACACCTTC. It is translated as CASRGGPGGYGYTF.

This chain joins TRBV11-2 and TRBJ1-3; D is unresolved. Germline loops: CDR1 SGHAT, CDR2 FQNNGV. The V and J ends lost 0 bases and 7 bases respectively, with 13 bases between them. This CDR3 is built from 15 residues. In nucleotides, the CDR3 is TGTGCCAGCAGCTTAGACCCCCAGGCGTTTAACACCATATATTTT. This translates into CASSLDPQAFNTIYF. The full variable domain, rest sourced from reference TRBV11-2 and TRBJ1-3, is EAGVAQSPRYKIIEKRQSVAFWCNPISGHATLYWYQQILGQGPKLLIQFQNNGVVDDSQLPKDRFSAERLKGVDSTLKIQPAKLEDSAVYLCASSLDPQAFNTIYFGEGSWLTVV.

The J gene is TRBJ1-4, the V gene TRBV28; no clear D. The CDR3 runs 13 residues. Per the germline V gene, CDR1 is MDHEN and CDR2 is SYDVKM. V lost 8 bases, J lost 0 bases, and 7 bases lay in between. Written as DNA, the CDR3 is TGTGCCAGCCGTGAGACAACTAATGAAAAACTGTTTTTT. Amino acids: CASRETTNEKLFF.

V and J are TRBV5-6 and TRBJ1-1, with a weak D call TRBD1 (5 bases). Trimming took 4 bases from V and 1 from J, leaving 14 bases between them. Per germline, CDR1 SGHDT and CDR2 YYEEEE. This CDR3 region has 15 residues. CDR3 coding DNA: TGTGCCAGCAGCCCGGATGCAGGGCGGAACACTGAAGCTTTCTTT. It is translated as CASSPDAGRNTEAFF.

The gene calls are TRBV7-9 and TRBJ2-1; 13 bases fit TRBD2. CDR1 is SEHNR and CDR2 is FQNEAQ in the germline V gene (reference sequence). Losses at the gene ends were 3 bases for V and 10 bases for J; bases not matched to a gene: 0. The CDR3 runs to 13 residues. CDR3 in DNA: TGTGCCAGCAGCTTGGGACTAGCGGGAGAGCAGTTCTTC. Translated: CASSLGLAGEQFF.

This clone was picked up one time. The chain combines TRBV24-1 with TRBJ2-7; D might be TRBD2 (6 bases). This CDR3 is 14 amino acids long. With 9 bases removed from V and 2 bases from J, the gap between germline ends came to 16 bases. Looked up from germline, CDR1 is KGHDR and CDR2 is SFDVKD. The CDR3 DNA follows: TGTGCCACCCCACTAGGGAGGCCCGCCTACGAGCAGTACTTC. Protein: CATPLGRPAYEQYF.

The rearrangement links TRBV7-3 to TRBJ2-2, with 7 nucleotides matching TRBD2. This CDR3 has 15 residues. Germline V CDR1 and CDR2: SGHTA, FQGTGA. V was pared by 5 bases and J by 0 bases, with 3 bases of the junction left unmatched. The CDR3 here is CASSPSGANTGELFF. In nucleotides, the CDR3 is TGTGCCAGCAGCCCCAGCGGGGCGAACACCGGGGAGCTGTTTTTT.

The rearrangement joins TRBV28 to TRBJ2-1, with 9 bases that match TRBD1. Germline V gene lookup returns CDR1 MDHEN and CDR2 SYDVKM. V dropped 5 bases and J dropped 8; count of bases not matched to a gene: 7. The CDR3 spans 14 residues. The CDR3 sequence is CASSRQGVGDEQFF. The CDR3 nucleotides are TGTGCCAGCAGTCGACAGGGGGTTGGGGATGAGCAGTTCTTC. The full variable domain, rest sourced from reference TRBV28 and TRBJ2-1, is DVKVTQSSRYLVKRTGEKVFLECVQDMDHENMFWYRQDPGLGLRLIYFSYDVKMKEKGDIPEGYSVSREKKERFSLILESASTNQTSMYLCASSRQGVGDEQFFGPGTRLTVL.

The gene calls are TRBV11-3 and TRBJ2-2, with a tentative D call TRBD2 (5 bases). The germline CDR1 and CDR2 sequences are SGHNT and YENEEA. The CDR3 sequence is 14 residues long. The germline V and J ends were trimmed by 5 bases and 7 bases, with 14 bases remaining between them. The CDR3 sequence: CASSPRASGGELFF. In DNA form, the CDR3 reads TGTGCCAGCAGCCCGCGGGCGAGCGGCGGGGAGCTGTTTTTT.

The rearrangement joins TRBV14 to TRBJ2-7; D gene uncertain. From germline, CDR1 is SGHDN and CDR2 FVKESK. The CDR3 has 12 amino acids. Trimming left V 4 bases short and J 0 bases short, with 4 bases between. DNA of the CDR3: TGTGCCAGCAGCCCGAGCTCCTACGAGCAGTACTTC. It translates to CASSPSSYEQYF.

V and J are TRBV3-1 (or the pseudogene TRBV3-2) and TRBJ1-3; a weak D match, TRBD1 (5 bases). This CDR3 has 15 residues. Trimming left V 4 bases short and J 3 bases short, with 13 bases between. CDR1 is LGHDT, CDR2 YNNKEL, per germline (reference sequence). This chain's CDR3 is CASSPGARDGNTIYF. CDR3 coding DNA: TGTGCCAGCAGCCCAGGAGCCAGGGATGGAAACACCATATATTTT.

J is TRBJ1-4 and V is TRBV7-9; 7 bases map to TRBD1. With 5 bases clipped from V and 3 bases from J, the junction kept 3 bases outside the gene matches. The CDR3 sequence is 14 residues long. Germline CDR1 and CDR2: SEHNR and FQNEAQ (reference sequence). For the CDR3, the DNA is TGTGCCAGCAGCACCGGGACAGCTAATGAAAAACTGTTTTTT. Its protein product is CASSTGTANEKLFF.

For the CDR3, the DNA is TGTGCCAGTAGTGGAGGACAGGGAGGAACTGAAGCTTTCTTT. Its translation is CASSGGQGGTEAFF. The V gene is TRBV19, the J gene TRBJ1-1; TRBD1 agrees at 8 bases. The CDR3 sequence is 14 residues long. V was pared by 5 bases and J by 5 bases, with 7 bases of the junction left unmatched. Germline CDR1 reads LNHDA; CDR2 reads SQIVND (reference sequence).

The V gene is TRBV27, the J gene TRBJ2-1, with 7 bases aligning to TRBD2. J lost 7 bases, V lost 1 base, and 16 bases had no gene match. Germline-derived CDR1 and CDR2 are MNHEY and SMNVEV (reference sequence). The CDR3 has 18 amino acids. CDR3 residues: CASSLYSSLAAPRNEQFF. Here the CDR3 DNA reads TGTGCCAGCAGTTTATATTCCTCCCTAGCGGCGCCCCGAAATGAGCAGTTCTTC.

This rearrangement joins TRBV7-9 to TRBJ1-3; D is unresolved. The V gene lost 5 bases and the J gene lost 0 bases, with 8 bases spanning the gap. Germline CDR1 SEHNR, CDR2 FQNEAQ (reference sequence). This CDR3 spans 14 amino acids. CDR3 in amino acids: CASSPEGSGNTIYF. CDR3 coding DNA: TGTGCCAGCAGCCCGGAGGGCTCTGGAAACACCATATATTTT.

The chain recombines TRBV4-3 with TRBJ1-2; 8 bases match TRBD1. Germline V lookup: CDR1 LGHNA, CDR2 YSLEER. V was pared by 4 bases and J by 2 bases, with 6 bases of the junction left unmatched. The CDR3 runs to 15 residues. CDR3 nucleotides: TGCGCCAGCAGCCTAACCGACAGGGGCAACTATGGCTACACCTTC. Protein sequence: CASSLTDRGNYGYTF.

The chain carries TRBV18 and TRBJ2-6; D possibly corresponds to TRBD1 (6 bases). CDR1 is KGHSH and CDR2 is LQKENI in the germline V gene. CDR3 size: 18 residues. V dropped 2 bases and J dropped 0 bases, with 14 bases sitting between them. Here the CDR3 DNA reads TGTGCCAGCTCACCAACAGGACAGCGTCCCTCTGGGGCCAACGTCCTGACTTTC. It translates to CASSPTGQRPSGANVLTF.